Presented here are 11 T cell receptor beta chains from one specimen sequenced in a study of blood T cell repertoires in COVID-19. The table came from immunoSEQ multiplex PCR; TCRdb's copy has only in-frame clones and leaves some out. The repertoire includes approximately 390,000 clones, approximately 90% of them detected once, and 10% sits in the top ten. Material for sequencing was PBMCs or T cells enriched from blood (not recorded which). The receptors were sampled from a woman aged 45-65 years who had recovered from COVID-19.

The chain links TRBV2 to TRBJ1-1; 7 bases match TRBD1. CDR1 and CDR2 from the germline V gene are SNHLY and FYNNEI. Trimming at V came to 8 bases and at J to 7 bases, leaving 13 bases not matched to a gene. This CDR3 comprises 14 residues. CDR3 bases: TGTGCCAGCTCAACCGGGACAGATACTTTTGAAGCTTTCTTT. This sequence encodes CASSTGTDTFEAFF. Using reference TRBV2 and TRBJ1-1 for the parts outside the CDR3, the full variable domain is EPEVTQTPSHQVTQMGQEVILRCVPISNHLYFYWYRQILGQKVEFLVSFYNNEISEKSEIFDDQFSVERPDGSNFTLKIRSTKLEDSAMYFCASSTGTDTFEAFFGQGTRLTVV.

The J gene is TRBJ1-1, the V gene TRBV19; 7 positions agree with TRBD1. The CDR3 runs to 14 residues. CDR1 and CDR2 (germline): LNHDA, SQIVND (reference sequence). V lost 2 bases and J lost 4; bases outside the gene matches: 4. CDR3 nucleotides: TGTGCCAGTAGTATACGACAGGGCTCCACTGAAGCTTTCTTT. Amino acids: CASSIRQGSTEAFF.

The rearrangement joins TRBV6-5 to TRBJ1-3; D is undetermined. V lost 10 bases and J lost 0, with 13 bases in between. Germline CDR1 and CDR2: MNHEY and SVGAGI. CDR3 length: 14 residues. This CDR3 reads CAINGRYSGNTIYF. Here the CDR3 DNA reads TGTGCCATCAACGGGAGATACTCTGGAAACACCATATATTTT.

This sequence joins TRBV9 and TRBJ1-1, with a tentative D call TRBD1 (6 bases). Germline-derived CDR1 and CDR2 are SGDLS and YYNGEE. The CDR3 has 16 residues. Trimming cost V 4 bases and J 6 bases, with 22 bases left between them. The CDR3 coding sequence is TGTGCCAGCAGCCCATGGACAGACTCGAAAGGCCCTGAAGCTTTCTTT. This translates into CASSPWTDSKGPEAFF. Variable domain in full (rest from reference TRBV9 and TRBJ1-1): DSGVTQTPKHLITATGQRVTLRCSPRSGDLSVYWYQQSLDQGLQFLIQYYNGEERAKGNILERFSAQQFPDLHSELNLSSLELGDSALYFCASSPWTDSKGPEAFFGQGTRLTVV.

The chain joins TRBV2 to TRBJ2-6; no firm D call. Germline loops: CDR1 SNHLY, CDR2 FYNNEI. V lost 4 bases and J lost 2, with 12 bases in between. The CDR3 has 16 amino acids. The CDR3 here is CASSASFVTGANVLTF. Written as DNA, the CDR3 is TGTGCCAGCAGTGCCTCCTTCGTTACTGGGGCCAACGTCCTGACTTTC. Together with reference TRBV2 and TRBJ2-6, the CDR3 gives the full variable domain: EPEVTQTPSHQVTQMGQEVILRCVPISNHLYFYWYRQILGQKVEFLVSFYNNEISEKSEIFDDQFSVERPDGSNFTLKIRSTKLEDSAMYFCASSASFVTGANVLTFGAGSRLTVL.

This chain joins TRBV12-3 or TRBV12-4 and TRBJ1-2; tentative D call: TRBD1 (5 bases). Deletions cut 6 bases from V and 4 bases from J, with 6 bases between. The length of the CDR3 is 11 residues. Here the CDR3 DNA reads TGTGCCAGCAGCGGGGGCTATGGCTACACCTTC. Encoded protein: CASSGGYGYTF.

The chain carries TRBV2 and TRBJ1-5; TRBD1 matches 9 bases. The CDR3 sequence is 19 residues long. The J segment lost 0 bases and the V segment lost 6 bases, leaving 15 bases of the junction unmatched. The germline gives CDR1 SNHLY, CDR2 FYNNEI. The CDR3 DNA is TGTGCCAGCAGCCCAATGCGGAACAGGGGGCTTAGTAGCAATCAGCCCCAGCATTTT. Translated: CASSPMRNRGLSSNQPQHF.

The chain recombines TRBV2 with TRBJ1-4; 7 nucleotides line up with TRBD1. The CDR3 sequence is 15 residues long. J was trimmed by 7 bases and V by 5 bases; bases with no gene match: 10. Germline V CDR1 and CDR2: SNHLY, FYNNEI. The chain's CDR3 is CASSSAGTAGEKLFF. In DNA form, the CDR3 reads TGTGCCAGCAGTTCAGCCGGGACAGCGGGTGAAAAACTGTTTTTT.

The chain employs TRBV6-5 and TRBJ2-2; 10 nucleotides agree with TRBD1. Per germline, CDR1 MNHEY and CDR2 SVGAGI. Unmatched junction bases numbered 5, after V lost 6 bases and J lost 4 bases. The CDR3 contains 15 residues. CDR3 nucleotide sequence: TGTGCCAGCAGACCGGGACAGGGGTCCACCGGGGAGCTGTTTTTT. It translates to CASRPGQGSTGELFF.

The chain is built from TRBV19 and TRBJ2-3; D is perhaps TRBD2 (6 bases). The CDR3 runs to 13 residues. The V end was cut by 6 bases, the J end by 0 bases, with 7 bases between. Germline CDR1 reads LNHDA; CDR2 reads SQIVND (reference sequence). The CDR3 is CASRAGSTDTQYF. CDR3 DNA sequence: TGTGCCAGTAGGGCGGGAAGCACAGATACGCAGTATTTT.

The chain carries TRBV5-1 and TRBJ2-5; 8 nucleotides match TRBD2. Germline CDR1 SGHRS, CDR2 YFSETQ. CDR3 length equals 14 residues. V lost 3 bases and J lost 5; bases outside the gene matches: 6. The DNA of the CDR3 is TGCGCCAGCAGCTCCGGGGGGGCACGGGAGACCCAGTACTTC. Translation: CASSSGGARETQYF.